This entry lists 27 T cell receptor beta chains sequenced from one sample in a study of PD-1 blockade in mismatch repair-deficient tumors. Profiled with immunoSEQ multiplex PCR; TCRdb holds only in-frame clones, not every one. The data show around 100,000 clones, under 90% seen once. The sequences come from peripheral blood, collected approximately 36 weeks after starting pembrolizumab. The source of these receptors is an adult with mismatch repair-deficient cancer.

The chain couples TRBV6-6 to TRBJ1-1, with 7 bases aligning to TRBD1. Unmatched junction bases numbered 6, after V lost 5 bases and J lost 0 bases. CDR3 length: 15 amino acids. Germline V gene lookup returns CDR1 MNHNY and CDR2 SVGAGI (reference sequence). The CDR3 sequence: CASSPPGQMNTEAFF. CDR3 nucleotide sequence: TGTGCCAGCAGTCCCCCGGGACAGATGAACACTGAAGCTTTCTTT.

The chain has TRBV6-5 and TRBJ2-7; TRBD2 might be the D (5 bases). V lost 0 bases and J lost 3, with 12 bases in between. The germline gives CDR1 MNHEY, CDR2 SVGAGI. CDR3 length: 15 residues. CDR3 DNA: TGTGCCAGCAGTTACTCGATTTTCGGGAACTACGAGCAGTACTTC. Its protein product is CASSYSIFGNYEQYF.

The rearrangement links TRBV5-4 to TRBJ2-6, with a possible D match to TRBD1 (6 bases). The germline CDR1 and CDR2 sequences are SGHNT and YYREEE (reference sequence). The V end was cut by 2 bases, the J end by 2 bases, with 8 bases between. CDR3 length equals 15 residues. CDR3 in DNA: TGTGCCAGCAGCTTACCAGGGGCTGGGGCCAACGTCCTGACTTTC. This translates into CASSLPGAGANVLTF.

The gene calls are TRBV27 and TRBJ2-7, with D tentatively TRBD2 (7 bases). Germline V CDR1 and CDR2: MNHEY, SMNVEV (reference sequence). This CDR3 contains 15 residues. V lost 2 bases and J 4 bases, leaving 15 bases between the germline ends. This chain's CDR3 is CASSLDWGGRYEQYF. The CDR3 bases are TGTGCCAGCAGTTTAGATTGGGGGGGCAGGTACGAGCAGTACTTC.

A remark on this clone: The same CDR3 also results from other DNA sequences found in this sample. The chain employs TRBV5-1 and TRBJ1-1; no firm D call. Trimming stripped 4 bases from V and 4 bases from J, with 17 bases between. CDR3 length: 15 amino acids. Germline V gene sequence: CDR1 SGHRS, CDR2 YFSETQ. CDR3 sequence: CASSQGPLESTEAFF. The CDR3 DNA reads TGCGCCAGCAGCCAAGGACCCCTCGAGAGCACTGAAGCTTTCTTT.

The rearrangement uses TRBV5-1 and TRBJ1-2; 7 nucleotides align to TRBD1. The CDR3 has 16 residues. Germline V gene lookup returns CDR1 SGHRS and CDR2 YFSETQ. Losses at the gene ends were 1 base for V and 5 bases for J; bases not matched to a gene: 11. Here the CDR3 reads CASSLTGAVSGYGYTF. The CDR3 region has the DNA TGCGCCAGCAGCTTGACAGGGGCGGTGAGTGGTTATGGCTACACCTTC.

This clone was counted a single time. This chain links TRBV29-1 with TRBJ2-3, with 7 positions matching TRBD2. The V gene's germline CDR1 is SQVTM and CDR2 ANQGSEA. The trim removed 3 bases at V and 3 bases at J, leaving 3 bases unmatched. The CDR3 has 13 residues. In DNA, the CDR3 is TGCAGCGTTGAGGCGGGAGCGACAGATACGCAGTATTTT. Its protein is CSVEAGATDTQYF.

This chain links TRBV9 with TRBJ2-5, with D uncertain. The J call may be incorrect, as the DNA end agrees better with TRBJ2-7. Germline CDR1 is SGDLS and CDR2 is YYNGEE. The CDR3 runs 11 residues. CDR3 DNA: TGTGCCAGCAGTGGGGCCTACGAGCAGTACTTC. Protein sequence: CASSGAYEQYF.

CDR3 residues: CATSRVRQLAGGEETQYF. CDR3 in DNA: TGTGCCACCAGCAGGGTCCGCCAACTAGCGGGAGGAGAAGAGACCCAGTACTTC. The chain joins TRBV15 to TRBJ2-5; TRBD2 matches 12 bases. The CDR3 has 18 residues. J was trimmed by 3 bases and V by 3 bases; bases with no gene match: 11. Germline V gives CDR1 LNHNV, CDR2 YYDKDF (reference sequence).

This clone has just one count. The V gene is TRBV30, the J gene TRBJ2-2; tentatively, D is TRBD2 (5 bases). Germline-derived CDR1 and CDR2 are GTSNPN and SVGIG (reference sequence). The CDR3 totals 14 residues. V was cut by 4 bases and J by 1 base, with 10 bases left in between. CDR3 nucleotides: TGTGCCTGGAACGGGATGGGGAACACCGGGGAGCTGTTTTTT. It is translated as CAWNGMGNTGELFF.

The V and J genes are TRBV9 and TRBJ1-5, with 9 bases identical to TRBD1. Losses at the gene ends were 3 bases for V and 2 bases for J; bases not matched to a gene: 3. The length of the CDR3 is 15 residues. The germline CDR1 and CDR2 sequences are SGDLS and YYNGEE. DNA for the CDR3: TGTGCCAGCAGCGCACAGGGGGCCGGCAATCAGCCCCAGCATTTT. As protein: CASSAQGAGNQPQHF.

Worth noting for this clone: Distinct nucleotide sequences in the sample also encode this CDR3. This chain joins TRBV7-9 and TRBJ2-1; unclear D gene. Deletions cut 1 base from V and 4 bases from J, with 2 bases between. Germline V CDR1 and CDR2: SEHNR, FQNEAQ (reference sequence). The CDR3 totals 12 residues. CDR3 protein: CASSLGYNEQFF. Written as DNA, the CDR3 is TGTGCCAGCAGCTTAGGATACAATGAGCAGTTCTTC.

This clone was found many times. This chain joins TRBV7-3 and TRBJ1-2; D possibly corresponds to TRBD1 (6 bases). Looked up from germline, CDR1 is SGHTA and CDR2 is FQGTGA. This CDR3 has 15 amino acids. The V end was cut by 6 bases, the J end by 3 bases, with 17 bases between. CDR3 loop: CASSFGGGSHYGYTF. CDR3 nucleotides: TGTGCCAGCAGTTTCGGAGGGGGGAGCCACTATGGCTACACCTTC.

A note on this clone: The germline gene is not matched at one end of the junction; a read error may be the cause. V and J are TRBV7-9 and TRBJ2-1; D gene uncertain. The CDR3 consists of 10 residues. Germline-derived CDR1 and CDR2 are SEHNR and FQNEAQ (reference sequence). DNA of the CDR3: TGTGCCAGCAGCTTAGATACTTCGCTCTTC. This gives the protein CASSLDTSLF.

This clone occurred a few times. The chain has TRBV19 and TRBJ1-2; D not certain. This CDR3 is built from 11 residues. CDR1 and CDR2 (germline): LNHDA, SQIVND (reference sequence). V shed 4 bases and J shed 7 bases, with 7 bases lying between them. The CDR3 reads CASSKGIGYTF. The CDR3 DNA is TGTGCCAGTAGTAAAGGGATTGGCTACACCTTC.

This chain joins TRBV29-1 and TRBJ2-3; weak D call: TRBD2 (6 bases). The V and J ends lost 1 base and 8 bases respectively, with 7 bases between them. The CDR3 totals 11 residues. Germline assignment: CDR1 SQVTM and CDR2 ANQGSEA. The CDR3 spells CSVEGDSTQYF. The CDR3 coding sequence is TGCAGCGTTGAAGGGGACTCTACGCAGTATTTT.

Only a few counts were recorded for this clone. This sequence joins TRBV19 and TRBJ2-2, with 8 bases aligning to TRBD1. The ends lost 6 bases at V and 5 bases at J; junction bases unmatched: 8. The CDR3 contains 15 residues. CDR1 and CDR2 from the germline V gene are LNHDA and SQIVND (reference sequence). The CDR3 nucleotides read TGTGCCAGTAGCCAAGACAGGGGAATTACCGGGGAGCTGTTTTTT. Residues: CASSQDRGITGELFF. Based on the CDR3 plus reference TRBV19 and TRBJ2-2, the full variable domain is DGGITQSPKYLFRKEGQNVTLSCEQNLNHDAMYWYRQDPGQGLRLIYYSQIVNDFQKGDIAEGYSVSREKKESFPLTVTSAQKNPTAFYLCASSQDRGITGELFFGEGSRLTVL.

The V call is TRBV11-2, the J call TRBJ2-3; 9 bases map to TRBD1. V lost 2 bases to trimming and J lost 6 bases; unmatched junction nucleotides: 9. This CDR3 has 16 residues. CDR1 and CDR2 from the germline V gene are SGHAT and FQNNGV. This CDR3 reads CASSLSDRGIWDTQYF. The CDR3, as DNA: TGTGCCAGCAGCTTAAGTGACAGGGGGATTTGGGATACGCAGTATTTT. Full variable domain (rest looked up from reference TRBV11-2 and TRBJ2-3): EAGVAQSPRYKIIEKRQSVAFWCNPISGHATLYWYQQILGQGPKLLIQFQNNGVVDDSQLPKDRFSAERLKGVDSTLKIQPAKLEDSAVYLCASSLSDRGIWDTQYFGPGTRLTVL.

The chain is built from TRBV5-1 and TRBJ2-1, with 9 bases that match TRBD2. Germline trimming cut 4 bases from V and 8 bases from J; bases unmatched to any gene: 10. Germline-derived CDR1 and CDR2 are SGHRS and YFSETQ. The CDR3 is made up of 15 amino acids. CDR3 loop: CASSTGAGGPYEQFF. The CDR3 DNA follows: TGCGCCAGCAGCACGGGGGCGGGAGGGCCGTATGAGCAGTTCTTC.

The chain employs TRBV5-1 and TRBJ1-2; 8 bases line up with TRBD1. Looked up from germline, CDR1 is SGHRS and CDR2 is YFSETQ. The CDR3 extends over 15 amino acids. Losses at the gene ends were 4 bases for V and 4 bases for J; bases not matched to a gene: 9. In DNA, the CDR3 is TGCGCCAGCAGCACGGGACAGGAGCTGACCTATGGCTACACCTTC. Translation gives CASSTGQELTYGYTF. Combining the CDR3 with reference TRBV5-1 and TRBJ1-2 gives the whole variable domain KAGVTQTPRYLIKTRGQQVTLSCSPISGHRSVSWYQQTPGQGLQFLFEYFSETQRNKGNFPGRFSGRQFSNSRSEMNVSTLELGDSALYLCASSTGQELTYGYTFGSGTRLTVV.

The chain has TRBV10-3 and TRBJ2-7; 10 nucleotides agree with TRBD1. Germline V gives CDR1 ENHRY, CDR2 SYGVKD. V shed 3 bases and J 4 bases; nucleotides not matched to a gene: 3. The CDR3 is 14 residues long. The CDR3 sequence: CAISDGQGGYEQYF. The CDR3 DNA reads as TGTGCCATCAGTGACGGACAGGGGGGTTACGAGCAGTACTTC.

The rearrangement uses TRBV25-1 and TRBJ2-1; 10 positions match TRBD2. This CDR3 spans 18 amino acids. With 0 bases clipped from V and 9 bases from J, the junction kept 14 bases outside the gene matches. Germline V lookup: CDR1 MGHDK, CDR2 SYGVNS. The CDR3 here is CASSEYFEASGRLSEQFF. CDR3 coding DNA: TGTGCCAGCAGTGAATATTTCGAGGCTAGCGGGAGATTGAGTGAGCAGTTCTTC. Together with reference TRBV25-1 and TRBJ2-1, the CDR3 gives the full variable domain: EADIYQTPRYLVIGTGKKITLECSQTMGHDKMYWYQQDPGMELHLIHYSYGVNSTEKGDLSSESTVSRIRTEHFPLTLESARPSHTSQYLCASSEYFEASGRLSEQFFGPGTRLTVL.

This clone was counted once. The chain joins TRBV4-1 to TRBJ1-5; no firm D call. This CDR3 is built from 13 residues. Germline lookup yields CDR1 MGHRA and CDR2 YSYEKL. The V and J ends lost 1 base and 4 bases respectively, with 5 bases between them. CDR3 in amino acids: CASSQVGNQPQHF. The CDR3 nucleotides read TGCGCCAGCAGCCAAGTCGGGAATCAGCCCCAGCATTTT.

The chain combines TRBV29-1 with TRBJ2-7; the match to TRBD1 covers 7 bases. The CDR3 runs 14 residues. V lost 7 bases, J lost 1 base, and 10 bases stayed unmatched. Germline V lookup: CDR1 SQVTM, CDR2 ANQGSEA. In DNA, the CDR3 is TGCAGCGGACCGCTTAGGGGGCAATCCTACGAGCAGTACTTC. Its translation is CSGPLRGQSYEQYF.

About this clone itself: At one of its ends the junction is not consistent with the germline gene, which may arise from a read error. V and J are TRBV7-7 and TRBJ1-3; D is unclear. This CDR3 contains 14 residues. Per germline, CDR1 SSHAT and CDR2 FNYEAQ (reference sequence). The CDR3: CASSIDNSGNTIYF. The CDR3 region has the DNA TGTGCTAGCAGCATAGATAACTCTGGAAACACCATATATTTT. The entire variable domain, with the rest obtained from reference TRBV7-7 and TRBJ1-3, is as follows: GAGVSQSPRYKVTKRGQDVTLRCDPISSHATLYWYQQALGQGPEFLTYFNYEAQPDKSGLPSDRFSAERPEGSISTLTIQRTEQRDSAMYRCASSIDNSGNTIYFGEGSWLTVV.

In this sample, this clone turned up many times. The chain couples TRBV2 to TRBJ2-1; TRBD1 might be the D (6 bases). V was clipped by 3 bases and J by 1 base, with 10 bases between them. The CDR3 is 15 amino acids. The germline V gene has CDR1 SNHLY and CDR2 FYNNEI. This CDR3 reads CASSDMGASYNEQFF. The DNA for the CDR3 is TGTGCCAGCAGTGATATGGGGGCTTCCTACAATGAGCAGTTCTTC.

This chain links TRBV30 with TRBJ1-2, with TRBD1 matching 9 bases. Looked up from germline, CDR1 is GTSNPN and CDR2 is SVGIG (reference sequence). V lost 4 bases and J lost 7; bases outside the gene matches: 7. The length of the CDR3 is 13 residues. In DNA, the CDR3 is TGTGCCTGGAAACAACAGGGGGCCCTTGGCTACACCTTC. This translates into CAWKQQGALGYTF.